This paragraph covers one T cell receptor beta chain sequence. A few counts support this clone. Its antigen remains undetermined. Qualities for individual bases were not recorded, and no much larger clone is one base off. TCRbeta CDR3 regions were amplified from genomic DNA using the immunoSEQ Assay, a bias-controlled multiplex PCR. Under the source paper's analysis protocol: The number of nucleated cells in each sample was estimated by amplification of reference gene primers within the assay. Sequence reads were collapsed and filtered to measure the absolute abundance of every unique TCRbeta CDR3 rearrangement. Productive Simpson clonality was computed per sample as the square root of Simpson's diversity index over productive rearrangements. TCRdb retrieved this table from immuneACCESS and kept in-frame rearrangements only. Not all clones are present; in checked studies, unresolved V genes account for under half, and no reason is known for the remainder. V and J calls plus clone size are reproduced from that table; the DNA served to infer D and trimming. Across this sample there are under 200,000 clones, with approximately 79% seen only once. The ten top clones hold roughly 19% of the sample.

This sample is drawn from a study of blood T cell repertoires in COVID-19 (TCRdb year 2020). With regard to the full study: Recovered participants in ImmuneRACE Cohort 3 were defined by two consecutive negative NP/OP PCR tests, clearance by a healthcare professional, or resolution of symptoms. Samples from collaborators originated in the United States, Italy and Spain and spanned both the acute and convalescent phases of COVID-19. The prospective study material was composed of cDNA or gDNA derived from T cells, B-cell-depleted T cells, or PBMCs. Subjects who had been exposed to COVID-19, were actively infected with it, or had recovered from it provided the deeply sampled blood TCRbeta repertoires that made up the dataset. A freely available public database, intended as a resource for researchers studying the immune response to SARS-CoV-2, is where the repertoires were released. Samples came from the ongoing ImmuneRACE study (first 160 participants) plus 1,254 subjects from 6 global collaborators. A de-identified subject ID, COVID-19 status, age in years and sex were almost always included in the sample metadata. Where available, HLA class I and class II types were taken from metadata supplied by the sample provider and were not determined by assay-based typing. What the research found in general, with its limitations: The amount of clinical and demographic metadata varied by source and participant and was provided uncurated.

Relative to germline, V is 2 bases shorter and J is 2 bases shorter, with 10 bases between their ends. Based on the germline V gene, the CDR1 and CDR2 sequences are SGHVS and FQNEAQ. The CDR3 measures 14 amino acids from cysteine to phenylalanine. CDR3 DNA is the only sequence kept; it has 42 bases, read in frame from the first base. Participants in the prospective study were aged roughly 18 to 89 years, lived in about two dozen United States geographic areas, and enrolled through a virtual design. In the prospective study, participants were assigned to cohorts based on the clinical history participants reported in a screening survey and a study questionnaire. Each participant in the prospective study had whole blood, serum and a nasopharyngeal or oropharyngeal swab collected by mobile phlebotomists. Over a roughly two-month period, participants in the prospective study had the option of providing additional blood draws and questionnaires. Prospective study blood samples were shipped either frozen or at room temperature before DNA extraction.

This receptor was identified in a woman between 65 and 79 years old in a cohort exposed to, infected with or recovered from COVID-19 (not recorded which). Specimen: PBMCs or T cells enriched from blood (not recorded which). In this chain, TRBV7-8 is recombined with TRBJ2-7; confidence is insufficient to name the D gene. The CDR3 is CASSLRLVPYEQYF. The DNA sequence is as follows: TGTGCCAGCAGCTTACGACTCGTGCCCTACGAGCAGTACTTC.